The T cell receptor beta chain under discussion was sequenced for a study of T cells after posttransplantation cyclophosphamide. The method was immunoSEQ multiplex PCR; TCRdb's version includes in-frame clones alone and lacks a portion of them. The table includes about 32,000 clones, around 90% detected once. The V gene end was trimmed by 5 bases and the J gene end by 2 bases; junction bases not matched to a gene: 2. The CDR3 is made up of 14 amino acids. Germline loops: CDR1 SGHRS, CDR2 YFSETQ. Concerning this clone itself: Its target is not known.

Study-wide results and caveats: TRB overlap between skin or GI tissue T cells and blood was limited. TRB clonality was highly associated with recipient CMV seropositivity and reactivation. Later post-transplant blood repertoires were often dominated by donor CD8+ memory clones.

The naive gate required viable CD3+CD4+ or CD3+CD8+ cells with CCR7+CD45RA+CD45RO-CD95-CD27+CD28+ phenotype. Peripheral blood was collected from the related graft donor on the marrow donation day. Sample: naive CD4+ T cells sorted from blood. The chain couples TRBV5-1 to TRBJ1-4; 8 bases align to TRBD1. The TCR sequence derives from a man younger than 40 in good health and a related stem cell transplant donor. For the CDR3, the DNA is TGCGCCAGCAGGGGACAGGCCACTAATGAAAAACTGTTTTTT. This translates into CASRGQATNEKLFF.